The present T cell receptor (beta chain) was sequenced within a study of shared clonotypes between healthy human individuals. Clones were read by immunoSEQ multiplex PCR, and TCRdb kept only the in-frame ones, dropping some. This table has fewer than 2.5 million clones, roughly 93% appearing once. V shed 3 bases and J shed 1 base, with 6 bases lying between them. This CDR3 comprises 13 residues. Looked up from germline, CDR1 is MNHEY and CDR2 is SMNVEV (reference sequence). Concerning this clone: This specimen includes other DNA sequences encoding the same CDR3.

The clonotype comes from a man younger than 35 in good health. Some clones in this sample may be carry-over from other donors' samples. The sequenced sample consisted of naive CD4+ T cells from PBMCs. The subset here: CD45RA+ positively selected. The rearrangement links TRBV27 to TRBJ1-2; D unresolved. The CDR3 loop reads CASSFGFNYGYTF. The CDR3 region has the DNA TGTGCCAGCAGTTTTGGTTTTAACTATGGCTACACCTTC.